This T cell receptor (beta chain) was observed in a study of blood T cells in healthy people across ages. General study points: For the donors, CMV status was unknown and possibly confounded expanded clonotype changes.

Germline-derived CDR1 and CDR2 are SQVTM and ANQGSEA. The CDR3 is 12 residues long. Trimming shortened V by 4 bases and J by 5 bases, and 11 bases separated the two germline ends. This clonotype was detected many times. Its antigen is currently unknown. With a J-beta primer mix and a sample-barcoded 5' primer, a second PCR ran about 7 to 11 cycles. Every cDNA molecule carried a tag from a template-switch adaptor bearing 12 random nucleotides. TCRdb called the 5' RACE reads again in MiXCR, with one record for every CDR3 protein. The table records more than 800,000 distinct CDR3 sequences, 40% to 50% of them present only once. Samples each had at least 5.5 micrograms of total RNA extracted.

The TCR originated in a woman in her fifties or sixties in good health. The chain combines TRBV29-1 with TRBJ2-5; D is ambiguous. The sample taken for sequencing was blood. In nucleotides, the CDR3 is TGCAGCGTTGTCCCTATAGGGGAGACCCAGTACTTC. Translated: CSVVPIGETQYF.